This entry lists 3 T cell receptor beta chains sequenced from one sample in a study of blood T cells in healthy people across ages. Primed by a sample-barcoded 5' primer and a J-beta primer mix, a second PCR proceeded for roughly 6 to 12 cycles. MiXCR, applied by TCRdb to the 5' RACE reads, yields one record per CDR3 protein. The sample holds about a million distinct CDR3 sequences, around two fifths seen once. Material: blood. The origin of the receptors is a man younger than 30 in good health.

The V and J genes are TRBV25-1 and TRBJ1-2, with D unresolved. Trimming pared 1 base from V and 0 bases from J, leaving 9 bases between. The CDR3 totals 15 residues. Germline V gene lookup returns CDR1 MGHDK and CDR2 SYGVNS. The DNA for the CDR3 is TGTGCCAGCAGTGAATTGACTGCCACTAACTATGGCTACACCTTC. Translating it yields CASSELTATNYGYTF.

This clonotype came up a few times. The J gene is TRBJ1-2, the V gene TRBV4-3; D is ambiguous. The germline V and J ends were trimmed by 0 bases and 4 bases, with 12 bases remaining between them. Germline V gives CDR1 LGHNA, CDR2 YSLEER. There are 15 residues in the CDR3. The CDR3 region has the DNA TGCGCCAGCAGCCAAGAGGGCCCAAACTTCTATGGCTACACCTTC. Its translation: CASSQEGPNFYGYTF.

The CDR3 sequence: CASSLDAGIYEQYF. DNA for the CDR3: TGTGCCAGCAGCTTGGATGCAGGGATCTACGAGCAGTACTTC. The chain links TRBV5-5 to TRBJ2-7, with a tentative D call TRBD1 (5 bases). The CDR3 spans 14 residues. With 0 bases removed from V and 3 bases from J, the gap between germline ends came to 10 bases. Germline CDR1 SGHKS, CDR2 YYEKEE (reference sequence).